The next 2 T cell receptor beta chains were all read from a single sample in a study of metastatic and nonmetastatic thyroid tumors. TCRdb re-called clones via MiXCR from the PCR reads. The sample comprises 25,000 to 30,000 clones, 15% to 20% of which are singletons, and around 5% rests with the top ten. Prior to thyroid surgery, none of the patients had received any treatment. Sequencing was performed on blood. These receptors were collected from a female donor with papillary thyroid cancer or a benign thyroid nodule (not recorded which). Some clones in this sample may be carry-over from other donors' samples.

This clone is medium-sized within its sample. The chain is built from TRBV6-5 and TRBJ1-2; TRBD1 aligns across 10 bases. The CDR3 runs 17 residues. From germline, CDR1 is MNHEY and CDR2 SVGAGI. The J segment lost 8 bases and the V segment lost 7 bases, leaving 19 bases of the junction unmatched. The CDR3 spells CASTGSQSTGGAEGYTF. The DNA of the CDR3 is TGTGCCAGCACAGGAAGCCAATCGACAGGGGGCGCGGAGGGCTACACCTTC.

This clone was counted at least ten times. The chain couples TRBV7-3 to TRBJ2-1; D gene uncertain. V was cut by 3 bases and J by 4 bases, with 10 bases left in between. CDR3 size: 14 residues. Germline-derived CDR1 and CDR2 are SGHTA and FQGTGA. The CDR3 DNA reads as TGTGCCAGCAGCTTTCACGGGCAATACAATGAGCAGTTCTTC. It is translated as CASSFHGQYNEQFF.